This T cell receptor (beta chain) emerged from a study of T-cell reconstitution after alpha-beta-depleted transplantation in children. Whole-study findings and limits: At the one-year point after transplant, T-cell counts and TCRbeta diversity were found to come mostly from T cells that had been newly produced. There were reportedly several hundred expanded graft clones from which alpha-beta T cells came about two months after transplant.

A TCRbeta library incorporating unique molecular identifiers was prepared. TCRdb re-derived calls from the PCR reads in MiXCR, one entry per CDR3 protein. This table holds approximately 800,000 distinct CDR3 sequences, roughly 15% found once. V was pared by 2 bases and J by 6 bases, with 14 bases between. The germline CDR1 and CDR2 sequences are MNHEY and SMNVEV (reference sequence). The length of the CDR3 is 15 residues. This clonotype has only a few counts. Its antigen is still unknown. The material sequenced was PBMCs, mostly from graft donor cells, taken 360 days after TCRalphabeta/CD19-depleted stem cell transplant. This receptor was obtained from a male patient under 18 who had a stem cell transplant for acute lymphoblastic leukemia, so the T cells may come from the graft donor. This chain joins TRBV27 and TRBJ2-1; D possibly corresponds to TRBD1 (5 bases). This CDR3 is CASSLGALIGNEQFF. The CDR3 coding sequence is TGTGCCAGCAGTTTAGGGGCGTTGATAGGCAATGAGCAGTTCTTC.